A selection of T cell receptor beta chains follows, all from one sample in a study of response to subunit inactivated influenza vaccine. TCRdb redid the calling of the RT-PCR reads with MiXCR, one entry per CDR3 protein. Of 430,000 or so distinct CDR3 sequences in the sample, approximately 11% were seen once. The sample was PBMCs from blood, taken about 40 days after vaccination. The source is a man aged 50-60 years who received an inactivated influenza vaccine. Both conserved end residues are trimmed from each CDR3. Fields, in order: D gene, V gene, CDR3 protein. D genes are given only for firm matches.

d_call: TRBD1; v_call: TRBV6-1; cdr3_aa: ASSPGQETQPQH
d_call: TRBD2; v_call: TRBV19; cdr3_aa: ASSRGTSGASSYEQY
d_call: TRBD2; v_call: TRBV20-1; cdr3_aa: SASPYGRAFNEQF
d_call: TRBD1; v_call: TRBV5-1; cdr3_aa: ASSLDRANTEAF
d_call: TRBD2; v_call: TRBV7-6; cdr3_aa: ASSPWEGFEQY
d_call: .; v_call: TRBV9; cdr3_aa: ASSEGPNSNQPQH
d_call: TRBD1; v_call: TRBV20-1; cdr3_aa: SATGDSSYNEQF
d_call: .; v_call: TRBV7-2; cdr3_aa: ASSPGPLAYEQY
d_call: TRBD2; v_call: TRBV29-1; cdr3_aa: SGSSGRTDTQY
d_call: .; v_call: TRBV5-1; cdr3_aa: ASSSAGNYEQY
d_call: .; v_call: TRBV6-1; cdr3_aa: ASRQTTGNTEAF
d_call: .; v_call: TRBV12-3/TRBV12-4; cdr3_aa: ASRVQGTDITQY
d_call: TRBD1; v_call: TRBV7-8; cdr3_aa: ASSTRTGAGYEQY
d_call: .; v_call: TRBV13; cdr3_aa: ASSLEGGWSASGYNEQF
d_call: .; v_call: TRBV20-1; cdr3_aa: SARDIRESNTGELF
d_call: .; v_call: TRBV20-1; cdr3_aa: SARDYRRNEQF
d_call: TRBD2; v_call: TRBV20-1; cdr3_aa: SAKGGGPWDNEQF
d_call: TRBD2; v_call: TRBV6-5; cdr3_aa: ASSYPGLAGGNEQF
d_call: .; v_call: TRBV5-1; cdr3_aa: ASSLGQSETQY
d_call: .; v_call: TRBV7-2; cdr3_aa: ASTPLGGRTYGYT
d_call: .; v_call: TRBV12-3/TRBV12-4; cdr3_aa: ASSPLSGELF
d_call: .; v_call: TRBV24-1; cdr3_aa: ATSVGNRYT
d_call: .; v_call: TRBV6-5; cdr3_aa: ASSYSGRKYSSAKETQY
d_call: TRBD2; v_call: TRBV4-2; cdr3_aa: ASSQELAGGRTSYNEQF
d_call: TRBD2; v_call: TRBV15; cdr3_aa: ATSRDVSGGYNEQF
d_call: TRBD2; v_call: TRBV28; cdr3_aa: ASKDGRTYNEQF
d_call: .; v_call: TRBV3-1; cdr3_aa: ASSLYSSYEQY
d_call: .; v_call: TRBV21-1; cdr3_aa: ASSNLPGQGKGDEQY
d_call: TRBD2; v_call: TRBV28; cdr3_aa: ASSFHGLAGGPVTYNEQF
d_call: .; v_call: TRBV7-9; cdr3_aa: ASSLAPWNSPLH
d_call: TRBD1; v_call: TRBV29-1; cdr3_aa: SVVFGQGHYEQY
d_call: .; v_call: TRBV7-8; cdr3_aa: ASSLGTAPMNTEAF
d_call: .; v_call: TRBV14; cdr3_aa: ASSQAVWQETQY
d_call: TRBD2; v_call: TRBV30; cdr3_aa: AWSVGLAGLNEQF
d_call: TRBD1; v_call: TRBV5-1; cdr3_aa: ASSGGQGFDYEQY
d_call: .; v_call: TRBV29-1; cdr3_aa: SGGTRLADTQY
d_call: .; v_call: TRBV6-2/TRBV6-3; cdr3_aa: ASTGGHTQY
d_call: .; v_call: TRBV12-3/TRBV12-4; cdr3_aa: ASSPRAWEVETQY
d_call: TRBD1; v_call: TRBV11-2; cdr3_aa: ASSGLNTGGPYWETQY
d_call: .; v_call: TRBV10-3; cdr3_aa: AISESQGRTDTQY
d_call: .; v_call: TRBV7-8; cdr3_aa: ASSLGEVGVQF
d_call: TRBD1; v_call: TRBV24-1; cdr3_aa: ATSEAGTGGQETQY
d_call: .; v_call: TRBV25-1; cdr3_aa: ASTTGEGFDEQF
d_call: .; v_call: TRBV28; cdr3_aa: ASAPFRYFSYEQY
d_call: TRBD2; v_call: TRBV28; cdr3_aa: ASSPGSGGDEKTQY